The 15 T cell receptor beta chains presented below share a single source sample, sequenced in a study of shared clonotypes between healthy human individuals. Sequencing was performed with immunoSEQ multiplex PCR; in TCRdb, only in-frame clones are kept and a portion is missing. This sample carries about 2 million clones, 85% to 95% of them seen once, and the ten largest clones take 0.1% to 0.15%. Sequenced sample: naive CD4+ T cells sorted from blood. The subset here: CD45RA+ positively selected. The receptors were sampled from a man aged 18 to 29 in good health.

CDR3 region: CASSLEGGVTGELFF. CDR3 nucleotides: TGCGCCAGCAGCTTGGAAGGGGGAGTCACCGGGGAGCTGTTTTTT. The chain combines TRBV5-1 with TRBJ2-2, with D possibly TRBD1 on 6 matching bases. V lost 0 bases, J lost 4 bases, and 10 bases lay in between. The germline V gene has CDR1 SGHRS and CDR2 YFSETQ. This CDR3 is built from 15 residues.

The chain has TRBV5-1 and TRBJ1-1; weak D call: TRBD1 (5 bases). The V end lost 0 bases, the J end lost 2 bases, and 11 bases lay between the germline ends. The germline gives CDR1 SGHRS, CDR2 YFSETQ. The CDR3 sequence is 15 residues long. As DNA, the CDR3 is TGCGCCAGCAGCTTGGGCCTGACAGCCAACACTGAAGCTTTCTTT. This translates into CASSLGLTANTEAFF. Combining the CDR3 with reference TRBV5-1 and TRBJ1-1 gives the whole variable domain KAGVTQTPRYLIKTRGQQVTLSCSPISGHRSVSWYQQTPGQGLQFLFEYFSETQRNKGNFPGRFSGRQFSNSRSEMNVSTLELGDSALYLCASSLGLTANTEAFFGQGTRLTVV.

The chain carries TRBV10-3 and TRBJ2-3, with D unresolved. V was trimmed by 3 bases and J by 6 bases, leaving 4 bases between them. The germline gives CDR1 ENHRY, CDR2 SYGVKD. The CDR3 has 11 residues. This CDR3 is CAISERDTQYF. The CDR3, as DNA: TGTGCCATCAGTGAAAGGGATACGCAGTATTTT.

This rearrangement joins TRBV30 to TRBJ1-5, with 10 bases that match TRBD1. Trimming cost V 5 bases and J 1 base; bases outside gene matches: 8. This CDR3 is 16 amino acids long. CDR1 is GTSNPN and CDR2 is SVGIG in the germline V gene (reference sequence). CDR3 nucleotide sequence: TGTGCCTGGGGGCCTCCGGGACAGGGGAGCAATCAGCCCCAGCATTTT. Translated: CAWGPPGQGSNQPQHF. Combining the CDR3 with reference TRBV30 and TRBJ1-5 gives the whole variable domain SQTIHQWPATLVQPVGSPLSLECTVEGTSNPNLYWYRQAAGRGLQLLFYSVGIGQISSEVPQNLSASRPQDRQFILSSKKLLLSDSGFYLCAWGPPGQGSNQPQHFGDGTRLSIL.

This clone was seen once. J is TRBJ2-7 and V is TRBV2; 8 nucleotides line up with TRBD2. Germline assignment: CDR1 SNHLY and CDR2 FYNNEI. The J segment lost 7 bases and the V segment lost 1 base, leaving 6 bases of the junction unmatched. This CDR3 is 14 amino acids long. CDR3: CASSEEAGVSEQYF. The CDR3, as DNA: TGTGCCAGCAGTGAAGAAGCGGGAGTGAGTGAGCAGTACTTC.

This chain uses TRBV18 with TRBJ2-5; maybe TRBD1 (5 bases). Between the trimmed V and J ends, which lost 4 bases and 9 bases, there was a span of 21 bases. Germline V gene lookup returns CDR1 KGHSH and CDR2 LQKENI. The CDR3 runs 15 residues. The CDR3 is CASSLEDHLLGAQYF. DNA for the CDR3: TGTGCCAGCTCACTTGAGGACCACCTTCTAGGGGCCCAGTACTTC. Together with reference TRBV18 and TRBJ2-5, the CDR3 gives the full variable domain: NAGVMQNPRHLVRRRGQEARLRCSPMKGHSHVYWYRQLPEEGLKFMVYLQKENIIDESGMPKERFSAEFPKEGPSILRIQQVVRGDSAAYFCASSLEDHLLGAQYFGPGTRLLVL.

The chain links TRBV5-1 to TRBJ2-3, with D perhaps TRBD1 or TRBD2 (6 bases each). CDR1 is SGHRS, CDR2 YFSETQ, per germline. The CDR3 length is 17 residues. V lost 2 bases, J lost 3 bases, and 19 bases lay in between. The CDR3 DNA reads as TGCGCCAGCAGCTTTTATCCCCCCCGGGGGCTAACAGATACGCAGTATTTT. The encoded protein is CASSFYPPRGLTDTQYF.

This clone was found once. CDR3 DNA: TGTGCCAGCAGCCCTGCCAGCGGGGGGGCCACCGGGGAGCTGTTTTTT. Its translation: CASSPASGGATGELFF. The V call is TRBV7-9, the J call TRBJ2-2, with 10 positions matching TRBD2. V was pared by 5 bases and J by 4 bases, with 7 bases of the junction left unmatched. Per the germline V gene, CDR1 is SEHNR and CDR2 is FQNEAQ (reference sequence). The CDR3 totals 16 residues.

The CDR3 sequence is CASSPKGGNEKLFF. Written as DNA, the CDR3 is TGTGCCAGCAGCCCGAAGGGGGGCAATGAAAAACTGTTTTTT. This rearrangement joins TRBV5-4 to TRBJ1-4; D possibly corresponds to TRBD1 (6 bases). CDR3 size: 14 residues. The germline gives CDR1 SGHNT, CDR2 YYREEE (reference sequence). V was shortened by 4 bases and J by 5 bases, with 12 bases between the two germline ends.

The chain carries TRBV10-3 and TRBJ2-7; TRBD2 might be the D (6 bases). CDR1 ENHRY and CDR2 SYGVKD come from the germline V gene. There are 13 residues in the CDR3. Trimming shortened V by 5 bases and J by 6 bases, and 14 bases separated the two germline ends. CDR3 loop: CAISSGLPGEQYF. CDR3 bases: TGTGCCATCAGTTCGGGACTCCCAGGCGAGCAGTACTTC.

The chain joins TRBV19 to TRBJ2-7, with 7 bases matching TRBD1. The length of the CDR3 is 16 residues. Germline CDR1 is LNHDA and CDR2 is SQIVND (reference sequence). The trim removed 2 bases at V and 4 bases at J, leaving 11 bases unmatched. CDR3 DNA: TGTGCCAGTAGTATATCCGTGAAGGGGGCTGGATACGAGCAGTACTTC. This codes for CASSISVKGAGYEQYF.

Written as DNA, the CDR3 is TGCGCCAGCAGTGTCCGAGACAGCACAGATACGCAGTATTTT. Its translation: CASSVRDSTDTQYF. This chain joins TRBV10-2 and TRBJ2-3; D gene unclear. CDR1 and CDR2 (germline): WSHSY, SAAADI. V dropped 4 bases and J dropped 0 bases, with 8 bases sitting between them. The CDR3 spans 14 residues.

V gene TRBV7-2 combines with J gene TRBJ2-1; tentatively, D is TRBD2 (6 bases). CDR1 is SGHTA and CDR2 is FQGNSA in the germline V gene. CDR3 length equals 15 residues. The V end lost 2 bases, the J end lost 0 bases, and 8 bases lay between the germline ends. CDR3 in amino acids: CASSLIADSYNEQFF. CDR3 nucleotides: TGTGCCAGCAGCTTAATAGCGGACTCCTACAATGAGCAGTTCTTC.

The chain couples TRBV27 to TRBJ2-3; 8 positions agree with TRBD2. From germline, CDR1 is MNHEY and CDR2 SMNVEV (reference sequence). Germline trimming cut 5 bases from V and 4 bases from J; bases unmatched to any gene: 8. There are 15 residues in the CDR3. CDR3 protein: CASSVSGNRPDTQYF. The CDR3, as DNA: TGTGCCAGCAGTGTTAGCGGGAATAGGCCAGATACGCAGTATTTT.

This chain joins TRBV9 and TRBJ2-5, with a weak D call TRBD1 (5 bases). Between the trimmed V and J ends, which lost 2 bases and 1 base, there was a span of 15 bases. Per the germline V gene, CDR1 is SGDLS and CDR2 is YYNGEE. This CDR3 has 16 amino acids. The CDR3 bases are TGTGCCAGCAGCGTCGGCCTCGACACAGGCCAAGAGACCCAGTACTTC. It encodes CASSVGLDTGQETQYF.